One sample yielded the 4 T cell receptor beta chains listed below, sequenced in a study of T cells in tuberculosis. Generated by immunoSEQ multiplex PCR, the TCRdb table keeps only in-frame clones and is missing some. The sample yields 20,000 to 30,000 clones, around 95% seen once. The specimen sequenced was PBMCs. The receptors were sampled from a donor aged 10-29 years with latent tuberculosis or without tuberculosis infection.

The chain couples TRBV6-6 to TRBJ1-2; TRBD1 is a possible D gene (5 bases). The V and J ends lost 6 bases and 3 bases respectively, with 14 bases between them. The germline CDR1 and CDR2 sequences are MNHNY and SVGAGI (reference sequence). The CDR3 has 14 amino acids. This CDR3 reads CASRSGEGYYGYTF. The CDR3 DNA follows: TGTGCCAGCAGGTCGGGGGAGGGTTACTATGGCTACACCTTC.

The genes are TRBV6-6 and TRBJ1-2, with D tentatively TRBD1 (5 bases). V dropped 6 bases and J dropped 3 bases, with 8 bases sitting between them. This CDR3 is 12 amino acids long. Germline V CDR1 and CDR2: MNHNY, SVGAGI (reference sequence). CDR3 protein: CASRPRDYGYTF. For the CDR3, the DNA is TGTGCCAGCAGACCCAGGGACTATGGCTACACCTTC.

The CDR3 here is CATRTSGGGTDTQYF. The CDR3 region has the DNA TGTGCCACCAGGACTAGCGGGGGGGGCACAGATACGCAGTATTTT. The chain has TRBV5-4 and TRBJ2-3, with 15 bases identical to TRBD2. Germline loops: CDR1 SGHNT, CDR2 YYREEE (reference sequence). This CDR3 is built from 15 residues. V trimming: 9 bases; J trimming: 1 base; junction bases outside the gene matches: 3. Combining the CDR3 with reference TRBV5-4 and TRBJ2-3 gives the whole variable domain ETGVTQSPTHLIKTRGQQVTLRCSSQSGHNTVSWYQQALGQGPQFIFQYYREEENGRGNFPPRFSGLQFPNYSSELNVNALELDDSALYLCATRTSGGGTDTQYFGPGTRLTVL.

The J gene is TRBJ1-3, the V gene TRBV10-3; maybe TRBD1 (6 bases). V lost 0 bases to trimming and J lost 5 bases, with 8 bases between them. The CDR3 extends over 14 amino acids. Per germline, CDR1 ENHRY and CDR2 SYGVKD. The CDR3, as DNA: TGTGCCATCAGTGAGTCCTGGGGGCGAAACACCATATATTTT. It yields the protein CAISESWGRNTIYF.